Presented here are 5 T cell receptor beta chains from one specimen sequenced in a study of early stage breast cancer tumors. Only in-frame clones appear in the TCRdb table, and some are missing; sequencing was by immunoSEQ multiplex PCR. The top ten clones hold about 7% of a sample with tens of thousands of clones, 74% of them seen once. Specimen: blood. The receptor set was obtained from a person aged 55 to 70 with breast cancer.

This clone was detected once. The rearrangement joins TRBV11-2 to TRBJ2-3; TRBD2 aligns across 11 bases. V dropped 6 bases and J dropped 12; count of bases not matched to a gene: 8. In germline, CDR1 is SGHAT, CDR2 FQNNGV. The CDR3 has 13 amino acids. CDR3 sequence reads: CASRIAGGPIQYF. The CDR3 bases are TGTGCCAGCAGGATAGCGGGAGGGCCTATTCAGTATTTT.

This rearrangement joins TRBV10-3 to TRBJ1-2; D is undetermined. V dropped 4 bases and J dropped 2 bases, with 11 bases sitting between them. Germline assignment: CDR1 ENHRY and CDR2 SYGVKD. This CDR3 region has 14 residues. CDR3 sequence: CAISGWTENYGYTF. The CDR3 coding sequence is TGTGCCATCAGTGGCTGGACGGAAAACTATGGCTACACCTTC.

Only one count was recorded for this clone. The V gene is TRBV12-5, the J gene TRBJ1-1, with TRBD1 matching 8 bases. This CDR3 is 15 amino acids long. The V gene end was trimmed by 4 bases and the J gene end by 1 base; junction bases not matched to a gene: 5. Looked up from germline, CDR1 is LGHNT and CDR2 is FRNRAP. CDR3 coding DNA: TGTGCTAGTGGTTCCGGACAGGGTTGGAACACTGAAGCTTTCTTT. This encodes CASGSGQGWNTEAFF.

The chain has TRBV6-1 and TRBJ2-7, with D unresolved. V lost 6 bases and J lost 4, with 10 bases in between. Germline V gene data show CDR1 as MNHNS and CDR2 as SASEGT. The CDR3 runs to 12 residues. The CDR3 here is CASSRVAYEQYF. As DNA, the CDR3 is TGTGCCAGCAGCCGGGTGGCTTACGAGCAGTACTTC.

In its sample, this clone was seen once. V and J are TRBV7-9 and TRBJ1-1, with D possibly TRBD1 on 5 matching bases. The CDR3 extends over 15 amino acids. The germline gives CDR1 SEHNR, CDR2 FQNEAQ (reference sequence). Trimming removed 5 bases from V and 1 base from J, with 14 bases in between. The CDR3 sequence: CASSLRDGSNTEAFF. The CDR3 nucleotides read TGTGCCAGCAGCCTGCGGGACGGATCGAACACTGAAGCTTTCTTT.